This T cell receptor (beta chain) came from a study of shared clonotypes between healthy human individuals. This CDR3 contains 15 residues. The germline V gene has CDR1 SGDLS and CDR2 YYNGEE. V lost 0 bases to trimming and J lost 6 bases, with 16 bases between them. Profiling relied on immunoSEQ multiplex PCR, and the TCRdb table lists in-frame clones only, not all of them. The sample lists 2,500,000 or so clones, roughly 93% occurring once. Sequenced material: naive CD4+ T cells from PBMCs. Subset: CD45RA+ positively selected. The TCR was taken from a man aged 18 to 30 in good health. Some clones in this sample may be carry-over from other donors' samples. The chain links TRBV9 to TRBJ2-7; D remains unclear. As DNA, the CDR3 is TGTGCCAGCAGCGTAGACGGTCTAGACGTCGGCGAGCAGTACTTC. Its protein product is CASSVDGLDVGEQYF.